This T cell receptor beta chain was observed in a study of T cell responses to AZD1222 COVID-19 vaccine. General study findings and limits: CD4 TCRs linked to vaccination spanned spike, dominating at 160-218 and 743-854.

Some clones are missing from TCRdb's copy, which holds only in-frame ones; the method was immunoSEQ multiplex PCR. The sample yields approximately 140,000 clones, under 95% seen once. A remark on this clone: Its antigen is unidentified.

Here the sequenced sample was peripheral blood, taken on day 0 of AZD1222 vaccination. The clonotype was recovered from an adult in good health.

The CDR3, as DNA: TGTGCCAGCAGTTACGCGGCGTCCCCGTCGAAAGAGCAGTACTTC. Its protein product is CASSYAASPSKEQYF. The gene calls are TRBV6-2 or TRBV6-3 and TRBJ2-7; D is unclear. V shed 2 bases and J shed 7 bases, with 18 bases lying between them. The CDR3 consists of 15 residues. Germline V gene data show CDR1 as MNHEY and CDR2 as SVGEGT.